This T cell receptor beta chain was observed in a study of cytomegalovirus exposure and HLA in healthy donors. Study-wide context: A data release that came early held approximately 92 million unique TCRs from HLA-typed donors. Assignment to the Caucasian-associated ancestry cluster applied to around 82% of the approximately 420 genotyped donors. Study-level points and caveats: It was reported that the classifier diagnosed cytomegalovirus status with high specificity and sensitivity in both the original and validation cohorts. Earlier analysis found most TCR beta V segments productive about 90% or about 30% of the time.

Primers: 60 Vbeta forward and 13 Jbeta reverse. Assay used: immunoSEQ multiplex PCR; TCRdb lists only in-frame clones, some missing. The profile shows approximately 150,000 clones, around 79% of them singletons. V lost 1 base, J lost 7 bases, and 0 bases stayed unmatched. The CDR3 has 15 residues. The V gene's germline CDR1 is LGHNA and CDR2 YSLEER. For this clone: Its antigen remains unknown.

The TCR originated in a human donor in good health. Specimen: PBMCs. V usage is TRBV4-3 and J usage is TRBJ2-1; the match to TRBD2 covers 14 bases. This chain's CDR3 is CASSQGLAGGNEQFF. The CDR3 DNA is TGCGCCAGCAGCCAAGGACTAGCGGGGGGGAATGAGCAGTTCTTC.